This T cell receptor (beta chain) was captured in a study of blood T cells in healthy people across ages. Study background: With template switching, about one barcoded beta molecule was captured per two T cells. Overall study results and limits: Significant beta diversity loss was already apparent by age around 36, declining roughly linearly.

It was with a sample-barcoded 5' primer and a J-beta primer mix that a second PCR of about 6 to 12 cycles was run. TCRdb re-derived calls from the 5' RACE reads in MiXCR, one entry per CDR3 protein. The repertoire includes nearly 800,000 distinct CDR3 sequences, roughly 25% of them detected once, and 3% to 4% sits in the top ten. The CDR3 totals 16 residues. J was trimmed by 0 bases and V by 6 bases; bases with no gene match: 8. Germline V CDR1 and CDR2: MNHEY, SVGEGT. As regards this clonotype: Its antigen is unidentified.

Peripheral blood from each donor was collected in a volume of ten milliliters. Per individual sample, total RNA of at least 5.5 micrograms was extracted. The data were also submitted as part of a second study, on T cells of mothers and their children.

The clonotype was recovered from a boy between 10 and 17 years old in good health. Specimen: blood. This chain uses TRBV6-2 or TRBV6-3 with TRBJ2-1, with 7 bases that match TRBD1. CDR3 coding DNA: TGTGCCAGCAGGGAAAAACAGGGGAGCTCCTACAATGAGCAGTTCTTC. As protein: CASREKQGSSYNEQFF.